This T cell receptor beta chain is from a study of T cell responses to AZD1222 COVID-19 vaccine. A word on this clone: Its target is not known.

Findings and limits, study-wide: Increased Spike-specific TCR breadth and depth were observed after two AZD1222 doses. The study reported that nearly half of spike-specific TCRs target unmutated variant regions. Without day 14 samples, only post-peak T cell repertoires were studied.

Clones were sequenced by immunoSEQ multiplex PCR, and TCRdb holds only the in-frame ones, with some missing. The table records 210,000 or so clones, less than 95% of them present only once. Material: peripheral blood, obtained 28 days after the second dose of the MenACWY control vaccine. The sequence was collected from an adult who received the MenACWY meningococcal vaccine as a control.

The CDR3 here is CASSYDMGNSPLHF. The CDR3, as DNA: TGTGCCAGCAGCTACGACATGGGTAATTCACCCCTCCACTTT. This chain links TRBV11-2 with TRBJ1-6; D not certain. Trimming stripped 4 bases from V and 6 bases from J, with 10 bases between. This CDR3 has 14 residues. Germline V lookup: CDR1 SGHAT, CDR2 FQNNGV.